This T cell receptor (beta chain) was sequenced in a study of a mutant IDH1 vaccine in newly diagnosed glioma. TCRdb's table, derived via immunoSEQ multiplex PCR, lists solely in-frame clones and lacks some. The sample has about 27,000 clones, 75% to 90% seen once. Remarks on this clone: The antigen remains undetermined.

Time point specified: week 35, safety follow-up. It was 300 ug of mutant IDH1 20-mer peptide that made up each vaccine dose, given with topical imiquimod. The receptor was derived from a young man with glioma. Sequenced here: PBMCs, sampled from a glioma patient whose treatment included an IDH1 peptide vaccine.

CDR3 sequence reads: CASSPKVGARGYTF. The CDR3 coding sequence is TGTGCCAGCAGCCCTAAGGTGGGTGCCCGGGGCTACACCTTC. V gene TRBV5-6 combines with J gene TRBJ1-2; unclear D gene. Looked up from germline, CDR1 is SGHDT and CDR2 is YYEEEE. CDR3 length equals 14 residues. The germline V and J ends were trimmed by 4 bases and 8 bases, with 18 bases remaining between them. The entire variable domain, with the rest obtained from reference TRBV5-6 and TRBJ1-2, is as follows: DAGVTQSPTHLIKTRGQQVTLRCSPKSGHDTVSWYQQALGQGPQFIFQYYEEEERQRGNFPDRFSGHQFPNYSSELNVNALLLGDSALYLCASSPKVGARGYTFGSGTRLTVV.